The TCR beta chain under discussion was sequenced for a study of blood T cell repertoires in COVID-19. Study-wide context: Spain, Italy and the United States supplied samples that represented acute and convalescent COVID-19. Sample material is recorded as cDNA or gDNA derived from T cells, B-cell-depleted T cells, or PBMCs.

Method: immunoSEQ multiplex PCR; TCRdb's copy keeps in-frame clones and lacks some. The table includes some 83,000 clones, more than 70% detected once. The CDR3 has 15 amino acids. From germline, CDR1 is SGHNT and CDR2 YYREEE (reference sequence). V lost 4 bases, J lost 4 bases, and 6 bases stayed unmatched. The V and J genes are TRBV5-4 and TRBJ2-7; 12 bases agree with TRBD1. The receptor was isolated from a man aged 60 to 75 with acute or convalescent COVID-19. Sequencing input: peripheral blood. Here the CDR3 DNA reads TGTGCCAGCAGCAGGGGACAGGGGGCGCATTACGAGCAGTACTTC. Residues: CASSRGQGAHYEQYF.